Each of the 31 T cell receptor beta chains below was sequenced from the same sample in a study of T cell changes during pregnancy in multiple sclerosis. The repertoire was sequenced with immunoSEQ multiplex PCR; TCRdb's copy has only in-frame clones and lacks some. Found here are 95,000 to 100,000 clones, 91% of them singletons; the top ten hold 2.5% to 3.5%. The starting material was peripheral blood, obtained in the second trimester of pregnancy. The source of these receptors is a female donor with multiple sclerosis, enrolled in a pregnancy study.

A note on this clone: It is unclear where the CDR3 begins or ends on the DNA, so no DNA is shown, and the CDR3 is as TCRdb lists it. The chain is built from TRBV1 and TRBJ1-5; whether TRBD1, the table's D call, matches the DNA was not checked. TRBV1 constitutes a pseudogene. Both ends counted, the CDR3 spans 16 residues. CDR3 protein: CTSSPVGQGSNQPQHF.

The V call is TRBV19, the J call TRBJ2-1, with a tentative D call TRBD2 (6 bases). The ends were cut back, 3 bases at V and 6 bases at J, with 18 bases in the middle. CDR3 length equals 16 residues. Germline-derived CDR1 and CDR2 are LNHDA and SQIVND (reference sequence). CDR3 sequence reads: CASSMSRGWGGNEQFF. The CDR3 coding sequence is TGTGCCAGTAGTATGTCCCGGGGATGGGGAGGCAATGAGCAGTTCTTC.

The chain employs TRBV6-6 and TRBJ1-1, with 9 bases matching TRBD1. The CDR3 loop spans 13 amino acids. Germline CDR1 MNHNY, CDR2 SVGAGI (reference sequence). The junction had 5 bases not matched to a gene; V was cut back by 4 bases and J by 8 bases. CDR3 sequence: CASSSDRGYEAFF. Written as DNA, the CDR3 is TGTGCCAGCAGTTCGGACAGGGGTTACGAAGCTTTCTTT.

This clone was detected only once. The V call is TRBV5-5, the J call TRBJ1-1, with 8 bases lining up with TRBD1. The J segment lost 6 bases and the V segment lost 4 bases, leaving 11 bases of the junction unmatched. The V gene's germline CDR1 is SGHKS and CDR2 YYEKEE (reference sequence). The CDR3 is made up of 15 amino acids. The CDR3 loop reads CASSRRGQGDSEAFF. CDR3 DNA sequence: TGTGCCAGCAGCCGAAGAGGACAGGGAGATTCTGAAGCTTTCTTT.

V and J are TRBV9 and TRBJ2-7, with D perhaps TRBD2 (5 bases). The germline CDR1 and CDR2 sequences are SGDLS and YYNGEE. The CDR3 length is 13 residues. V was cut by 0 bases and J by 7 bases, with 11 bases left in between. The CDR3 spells CASSVDLGAEQYF. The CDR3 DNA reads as TGTGCCAGCAGCGTAGACTTGGGAGCGGAGCAGTACTTC.

CDR3 nucleotide sequence: TGCAGCGTTGAAGGCGGGCTTAGCGGGATACGTGAGCAGTACTTC. Translating it yields CSVEGGLSGIREQYF. The chain has TRBV29-1 and TRBJ2-7, with TRBD2 identical over 8 bases. CDR3 size: 15 residues. With V trimmed by 1 base and J by 7 bases, 12 bases remained unmatched. Germline V gives CDR1 SQVTM, CDR2 ANQGSEA.

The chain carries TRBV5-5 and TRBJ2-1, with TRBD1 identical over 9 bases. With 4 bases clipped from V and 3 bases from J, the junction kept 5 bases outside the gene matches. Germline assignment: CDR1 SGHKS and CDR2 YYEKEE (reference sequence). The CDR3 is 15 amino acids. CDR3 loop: CASSAGQGNYNEQFF. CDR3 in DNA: TGTGCCAGCAGCGCTGGACAGGGGAACTACAATGAGCAGTTCTTC.

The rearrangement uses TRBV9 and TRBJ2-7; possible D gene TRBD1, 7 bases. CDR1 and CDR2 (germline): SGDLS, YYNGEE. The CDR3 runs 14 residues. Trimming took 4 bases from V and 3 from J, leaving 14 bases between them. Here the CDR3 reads CASSPRDSFYEQYF. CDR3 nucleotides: TGTGCCAGCAGCCCGCGGGACAGTTTCTACGAGCAGTACTTC.

CDR3: CASSPQGGQPQHF. Written as DNA, the CDR3 is TGCGCCAGCAGCCCGCAGGGGGGTCAGCCCCAGCATTTT. V usage is TRBV5-1 and J usage is TRBJ1-5, with TRBD1 matching 7 bases. Germline assignment: CDR1 SGHRS and CDR2 YFSETQ. J gave up 6 bases and V 4 bases, and 4 bases lay outside the gene matches. This CDR3 contains 13 residues.

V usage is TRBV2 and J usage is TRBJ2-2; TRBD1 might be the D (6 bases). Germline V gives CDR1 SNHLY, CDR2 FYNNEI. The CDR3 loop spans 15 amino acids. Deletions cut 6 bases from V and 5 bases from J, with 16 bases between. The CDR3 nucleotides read TGTGCCAGCAGGGGACAAGGGGTACGGACCGGGGAGCTGTTTTTT. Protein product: CASRGQGVRTGELFF. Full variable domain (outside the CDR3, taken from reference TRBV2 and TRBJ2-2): EPEVTQTPSHQVTQMGQEVILRCVPISNHLYFYWYRQILGQKVEFLVSFYNNEISEKSEIFDDQFSVERPDGSNFTLKIRSTKLEDSAMYFCASRGQGVRTGELFFGEGSRLTVL.

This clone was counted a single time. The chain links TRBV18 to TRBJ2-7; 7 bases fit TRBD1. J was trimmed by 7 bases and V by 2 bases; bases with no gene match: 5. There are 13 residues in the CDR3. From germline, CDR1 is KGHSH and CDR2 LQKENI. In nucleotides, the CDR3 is TGTGCCAGCTCACCATTTCCAGGGGGAGAGCAGTACTTC. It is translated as CASSPFPGGEQYF.

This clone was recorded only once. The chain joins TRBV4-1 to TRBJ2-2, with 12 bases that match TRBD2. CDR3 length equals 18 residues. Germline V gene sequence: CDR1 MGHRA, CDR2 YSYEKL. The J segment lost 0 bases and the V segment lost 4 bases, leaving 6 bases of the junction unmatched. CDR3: CASSRWGLAGANTGELFF. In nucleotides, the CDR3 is TGCGCCAGCAGCCGATGGGGACTAGCGGGCGCGAACACCGGGGAGCTGTTTTTT.

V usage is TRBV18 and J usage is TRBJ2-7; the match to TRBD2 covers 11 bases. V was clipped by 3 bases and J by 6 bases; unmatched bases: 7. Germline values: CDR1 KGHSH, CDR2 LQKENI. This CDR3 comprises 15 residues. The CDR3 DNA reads TGTGCCAGCTCACCGTATAGCGGGAGGGCCAGCGAGCAGTACTTC. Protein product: CASSPYSGRASEQYF.

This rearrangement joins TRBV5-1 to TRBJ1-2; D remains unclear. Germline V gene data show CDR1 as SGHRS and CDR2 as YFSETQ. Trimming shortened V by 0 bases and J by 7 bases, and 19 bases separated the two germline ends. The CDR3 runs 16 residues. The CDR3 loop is CASSLELGTAIVGYTF. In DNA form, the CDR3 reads TGCGCCAGCAGCTTGGAACTGGGTACAGCTATCGTTGGCTACACCTTC.

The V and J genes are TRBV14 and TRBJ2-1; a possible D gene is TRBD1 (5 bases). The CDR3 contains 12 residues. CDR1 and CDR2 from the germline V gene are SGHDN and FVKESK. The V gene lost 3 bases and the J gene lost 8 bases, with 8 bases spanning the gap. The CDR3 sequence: CASSQQGYEQFF. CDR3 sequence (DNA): TGTGCCAGCAGCCAGCAGGGTTATGAGCAGTTCTTC. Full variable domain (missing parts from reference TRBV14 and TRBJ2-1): EAGVTQFPSHSVIEKGQTVTLRCDPISGHDNLYWYRRVMGKEIKFLLHFVKESKQDESGMPNNRFLAERTGGTYSTLKVQPAELEDSGVYFCASSQQGYEQFFGPGTRLTVL.

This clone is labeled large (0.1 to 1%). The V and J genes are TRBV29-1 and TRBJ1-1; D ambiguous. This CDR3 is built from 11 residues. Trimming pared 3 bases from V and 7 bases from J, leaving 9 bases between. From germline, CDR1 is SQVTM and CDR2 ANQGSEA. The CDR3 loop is CSVDSQDEAFF. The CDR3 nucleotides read TGCAGCGTTGATTCGCAGGATGAAGCTTTCTTT. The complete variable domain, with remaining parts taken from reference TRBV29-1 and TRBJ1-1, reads SAVISQKPSRDICQRGTSLTIQCQVDSQVTMMFWYRQQPGQSLTLIATANQGSEATYESGFVIDKFPISRPNLTFSTLTVSNMSPEDSSIYLCSVDSQDEAFFGQGTRLTVV.

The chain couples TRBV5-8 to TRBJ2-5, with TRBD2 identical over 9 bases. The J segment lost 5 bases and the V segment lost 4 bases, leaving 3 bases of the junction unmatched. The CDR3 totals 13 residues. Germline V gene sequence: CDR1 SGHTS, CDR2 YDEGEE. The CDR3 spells CASSLSGGETQYF. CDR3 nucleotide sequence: TGTGCCAGCAGCCTAAGCGGGGGGGAGACCCAGTACTTC.

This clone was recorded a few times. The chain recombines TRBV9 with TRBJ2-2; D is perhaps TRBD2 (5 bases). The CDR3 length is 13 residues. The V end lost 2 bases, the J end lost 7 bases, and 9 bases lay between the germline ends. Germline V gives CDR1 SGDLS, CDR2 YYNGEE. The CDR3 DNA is TGTGCCAGCAGCGTGGAGGTTCGCGGGGAGCTGTTTTTT. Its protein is CASSVEVRGELFF.

This chain's CDR3 is CASSYDRQGVGYGYTF. The CDR3 region has the DNA TGTGCCAGCAGTTACGACCGACAGGGGGTCGGTTATGGCTACACCTTC. The chain uses TRBV6-5 and TRBJ1-2; TRBD1 matches at 9 bases. The CDR3 covers 16 residues. CDR1 and CDR2 (germline): MNHEY, SVGAGI. Losses at the gene ends were 2 bases for V and 5 bases for J; bases not matched to a gene: 9.

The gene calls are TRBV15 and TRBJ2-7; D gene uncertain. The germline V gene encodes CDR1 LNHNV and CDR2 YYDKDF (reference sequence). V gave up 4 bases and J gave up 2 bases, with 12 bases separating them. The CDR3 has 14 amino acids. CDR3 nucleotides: TGTGCCACCAGCACAATTACTACAACCTACGAGCAGTACTTC. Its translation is CATSTITTTYEQYF. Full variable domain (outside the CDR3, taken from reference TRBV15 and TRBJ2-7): DAMVIQNPRYQVTQFGKPVTLSCSQTLNHNVMYWYQQKSSQAPKLLFHYYDKDFNNEADTPDNFQSRRPNTSFCFLDIRSPGLGDTAMYLCATSTITTTYEQYFGPGTRLTVT.

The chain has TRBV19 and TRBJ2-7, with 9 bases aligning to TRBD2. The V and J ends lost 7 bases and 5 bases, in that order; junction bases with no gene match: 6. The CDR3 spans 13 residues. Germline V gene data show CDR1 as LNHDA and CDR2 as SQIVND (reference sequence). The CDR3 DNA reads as TGTGCCAGTAATCCGAGCGGGAGGAACGAGCAGTACTTC. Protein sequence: CASNPSGRNEQYF.

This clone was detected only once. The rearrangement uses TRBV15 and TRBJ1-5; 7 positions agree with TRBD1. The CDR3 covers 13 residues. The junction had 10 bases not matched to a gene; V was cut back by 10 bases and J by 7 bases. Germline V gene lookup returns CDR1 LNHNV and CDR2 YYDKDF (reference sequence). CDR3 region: CAISDRREQPQHF. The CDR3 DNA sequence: TGTGCCATTTCGGACAGGAGGGAGCAGCCCCAGCATTTT.

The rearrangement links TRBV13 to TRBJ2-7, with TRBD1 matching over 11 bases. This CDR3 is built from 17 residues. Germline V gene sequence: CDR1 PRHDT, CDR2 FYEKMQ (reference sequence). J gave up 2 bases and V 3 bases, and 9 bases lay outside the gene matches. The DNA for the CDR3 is TGTGCCAGCAGCTTCGGGTGGCGGGGACAGGGGGCCTACGAGCAGTACTTC. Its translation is CASSFGWRGQGAYEQYF.

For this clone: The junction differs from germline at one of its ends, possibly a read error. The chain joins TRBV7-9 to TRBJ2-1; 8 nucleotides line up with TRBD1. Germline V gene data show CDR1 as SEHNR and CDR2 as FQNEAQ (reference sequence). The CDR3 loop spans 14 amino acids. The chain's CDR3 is CASSLDRVVNEKFF. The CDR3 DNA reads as TGTGCCAGCAGCCTGGACAGGGTTGTCAATGAGAAGTTCTTC. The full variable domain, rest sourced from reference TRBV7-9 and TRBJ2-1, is DTGVSQNPRHKITKRGQNVTFRCDPISEHNRLYWYRQTLGQGPEFLTYFQNEAQLEKSRLLSDRFSAERPKGSFSTLEIQRTEQGDSAMYLCASSLDRVVNEKFFGPGTRLTVL.

Here the CDR3 DNA reads TGTGCCAGCAGTTACGCCCAGGGCTCCTACGAGCAGTACTTC. Translated: CASSYAQGSYEQYF. The chain recombines TRBV6-5 with TRBJ2-7, with D perhaps matching TRBD1 (5 bases). The length of the CDR3 is 14 residues. V was shortened by 2 bases and J by 0 bases, with 8 bases between the two germline ends. Germline CDR1 reads MNHEY; CDR2 reads SVGAGI.

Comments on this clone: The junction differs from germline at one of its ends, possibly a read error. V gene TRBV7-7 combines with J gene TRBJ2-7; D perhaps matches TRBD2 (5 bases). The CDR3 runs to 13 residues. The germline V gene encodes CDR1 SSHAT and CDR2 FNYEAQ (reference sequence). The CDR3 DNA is TGTGCTAGCAGCTTGGGAGTCGGCTACGAGCAGTACTTC. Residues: CASSLGVGYEQYF. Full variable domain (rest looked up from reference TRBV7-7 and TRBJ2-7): GAGVSQSPRYKVTKRGQDVTLRCDPISSHATLYWYQQALGQGPEFLTYFNYEAQPDKSGLPSDRFSAERPEGSISTLTIQRTEQRDSAMYRCASSLGVGYEQYFGPGTRLTVT.

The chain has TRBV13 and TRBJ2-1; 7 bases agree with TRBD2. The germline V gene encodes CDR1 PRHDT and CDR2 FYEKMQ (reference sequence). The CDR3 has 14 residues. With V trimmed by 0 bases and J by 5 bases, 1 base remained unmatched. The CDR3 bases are TGTGCCAGCAGCTTAGGGCTAGCGGACAATGAGCAGTTCTTC. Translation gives CASSLGLADNEQFF.

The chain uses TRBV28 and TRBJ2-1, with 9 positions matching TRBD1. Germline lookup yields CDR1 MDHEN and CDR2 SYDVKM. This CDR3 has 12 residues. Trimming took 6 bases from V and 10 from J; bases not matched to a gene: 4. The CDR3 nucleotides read TGTGCCAGCAGATACACAGGGGGCGAGCAGTTCTTC. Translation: CASRYTGGEQFF.

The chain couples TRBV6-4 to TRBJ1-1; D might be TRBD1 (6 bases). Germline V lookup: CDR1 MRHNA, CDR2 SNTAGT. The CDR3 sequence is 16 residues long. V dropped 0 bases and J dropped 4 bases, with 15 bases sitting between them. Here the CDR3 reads CASSDSSRGLVTEAFF. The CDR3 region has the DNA TGTGCCAGCAGTGACTCAAGCAGGGGTTTGGTCACTGAAGCTTTCTTT.

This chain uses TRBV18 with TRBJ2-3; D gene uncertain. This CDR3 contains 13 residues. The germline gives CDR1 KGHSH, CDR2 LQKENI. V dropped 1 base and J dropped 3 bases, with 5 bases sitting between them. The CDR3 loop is CASSPLRTDTQYF. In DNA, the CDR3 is TGTGCCAGCTCACCACTGCGGACAGATACGCAGTATTTT.

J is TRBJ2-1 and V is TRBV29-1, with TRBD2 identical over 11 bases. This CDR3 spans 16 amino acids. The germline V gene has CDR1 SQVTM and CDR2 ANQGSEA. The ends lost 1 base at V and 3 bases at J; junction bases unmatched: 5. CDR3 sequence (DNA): TGCAGCGTTGAAGGCCCGACTAGCGGGGTCTACAATGAGCAGTTCTTC. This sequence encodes CSVEGPTSGVYNEQFF.